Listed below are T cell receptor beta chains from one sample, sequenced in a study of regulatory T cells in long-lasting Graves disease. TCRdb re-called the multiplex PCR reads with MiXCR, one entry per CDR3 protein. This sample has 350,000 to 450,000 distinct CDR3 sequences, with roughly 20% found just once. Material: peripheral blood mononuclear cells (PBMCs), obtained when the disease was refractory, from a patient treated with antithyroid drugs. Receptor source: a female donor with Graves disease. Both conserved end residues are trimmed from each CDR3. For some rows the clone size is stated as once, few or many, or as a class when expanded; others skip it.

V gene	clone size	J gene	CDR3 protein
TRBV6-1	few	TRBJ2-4	ASTAGRSAKNIQY
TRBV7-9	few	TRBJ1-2	ASSLAAGLYGYT
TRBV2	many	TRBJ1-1	ASSFLAGDTEAF
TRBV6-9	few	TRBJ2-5	ASSYSGFGQETQY
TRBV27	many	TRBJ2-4	ASSDEGSKNIQY
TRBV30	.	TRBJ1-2	AWSVILGRGYT
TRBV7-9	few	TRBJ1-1	ASSWTHTEAF
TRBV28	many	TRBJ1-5	ASRETPLINQPQH
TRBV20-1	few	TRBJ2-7	SAGDRFTYEQY
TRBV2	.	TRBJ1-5	ASSLGTDYSNQPQH
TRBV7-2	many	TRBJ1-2	ASSQDRAGYT
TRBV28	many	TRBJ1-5	ASGGPQGYQPQH
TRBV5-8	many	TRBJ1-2	ASLVVSGAWGYT
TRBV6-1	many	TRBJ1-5	ASSEGDRGRQPQH
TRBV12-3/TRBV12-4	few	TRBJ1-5	ASSFAGSNQPQH
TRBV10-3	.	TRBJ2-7	AISEVWRSSYEQY
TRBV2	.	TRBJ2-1	ASSRTTFGEQF
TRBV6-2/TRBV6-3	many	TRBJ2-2	ASSYTSGRVNTGELF
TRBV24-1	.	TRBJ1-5	ATSAGQGYSNQPQH
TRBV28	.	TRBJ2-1	ASSEGSSYNEQF
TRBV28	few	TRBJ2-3	ASSLGATSGTSRTDTQY
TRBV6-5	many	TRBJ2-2	ASSYLSGRPNTGELF